One and the same sample provided the 30 T cell receptor beta chains below, sequenced in a study of T-cell reconstitution after alpha-beta-depleted transplantation in children. Using unique molecular identifiers, the investigators prepared the TCRbeta library. MiXCR, run by TCRdb on the PCR reads, gives a single entry per CDR3 protein. This sample carries around 700,000 distinct CDR3 sequences, around 13% of them seen once, and the ten largest clones take around 0.79%. The sample was PBMCs, taken before TCRalphabeta/CD19-depleted stem cell transplant. The receptors were sampled from a girl aged 2-10 years with congenital amegakaryocytic thrombocytopenia, due to receive a stem cell transplant.

This clonotype was counted many times. The chain is built from TRBV5-6 and TRBJ2-2, with D tentatively TRBD1 or TRBD2 (5 bases each). Germline V CDR1 and CDR2: SGHDT, YYEEEE. The CDR3 covers 15 residues. V shed 3 bases and J shed 6 bases, with 15 bases lying between them. The CDR3 protein is CASSSGPGDSGELFF. The CDR3 DNA reads TGTGCCAGCAGCTCGGGACCAGGTGATTCCGGGGAGCTGTTTTTT.

The rearrangement uses TRBV3-1 and TRBJ2-7, with a weak D call TRBD1 (6 bases). Germline CDR1 is LGHDT and CDR2 is YNNKEL (reference sequence). The CDR3 contains 16 residues. Trimming stripped 1 base from V and 3 bases from J, with 16 bases between. Here the CDR3 reads CASSQGLGAGSYEQYF. DNA of the CDR3: TGTGCCAGCAGCCAAGGTCTGGGGGCAGGTAGCTACGAGCAGTACTTC.

The gene calls are TRBV9 and TRBJ2-3, with 9 bases lining up with TRBD2. The length of the CDR3 is 15 residues. CDR1 is SGDLS, CDR2 YYNGEE, per germline. The junction had 9 bases not matched to a gene; V was cut back by 4 bases and J by 6 bases. The CDR3 spells CASSYGGSGGDTQYF. CDR3 nucleotides: TGTGCCAGCAGCTACGGGGGTAGCGGGGGCGATACGCAGTATTTT.

CDR3 region: CASSQRTGEETQYF. CDR3 in DNA: TGTGCCAGCAGCCAAAGGACAGGGGAAGAGACCCAGTACTTC. The chain recombines TRBV14 with TRBJ2-5; 9 bases agree with TRBD1. After removal of 2 bases from V and 3 bases from J, the junction contained 1 base not matched to a gene. The CDR3 sequence is 14 residues long. Germline loops: CDR1 SGHDN, CDR2 FVKESK.

The V and J genes are TRBV12-3 or TRBV12-4 and TRBJ2-1; D uncertain. The CDR3 has 12 residues. V was shortened by 5 bases and J by 8 bases, with 10 bases between the two germline ends. CDR3 residues: CASSPSAYEQFF. The CDR3 DNA reads TGTGCCAGCAGTCCATCAGCCTATGAGCAGTTCTTC.

V usage is TRBV5-5 and J usage is TRBJ2-7, with TRBD1 matching over 10 bases. J gave up 3 bases and V 4 bases, and 10 bases lay outside the gene matches. This CDR3 is 16 amino acids long. The germline gives CDR1 SGHKS, CDR2 YYEKEE (reference sequence). DNA for the CDR3: TGTGCCAGCAGCCCGGTTCCGGGACAGGGGATCTACGAGCAGTACTTC. Translation: CASSPVPGQGIYEQYF. Full variable domain (rest looked up from reference TRBV5-5 and TRBJ2-7): DAGVTQSPTHLIKTRGQQVTLRCSPISGHKSVSWYQQVLGQGPQFIFQYYEKEERGRGNFPDRFSARQFPNYSSELNVNALLLGDSALYLCASSPVPGQGIYEQYFGPGTRLTVT.

This clonotype showed up just a few times. V gene TRBV7-3 combines with J gene TRBJ2-1; D perhaps matches TRBD2 (6 bases). The germline V and J ends were trimmed by 1 base and 0 bases, with 10 bases remaining between them. CDR1 and CDR2 (germline): SGHTA, FQGTGA. The CDR3 length is 16 residues. This CDR3 is CASSLRTMRSYNEQFF. Here the CDR3 DNA reads TGTGCCAGCAGCTTAAGGACTATGCGCTCCTACAATGAGCAGTTCTTC. Using reference TRBV7-3 and TRBJ2-1 for the parts outside the CDR3, the full variable domain is GAGVSQTPSNKVTEKGKYVELRCDPISGHTALYWYRQSLGQGPEFLIYFQGTGAADDSGLPNDRFFAVRPEGSVSTLKIQRTERGDSAVYLCASSLRTMRSYNEQFFGPGTRLTVL.

This clonotype was observed at least ten times. The chain uses TRBV18 and TRBJ2-5; TRBD1 is a possible D gene (6 bases). Trimming took off 6 bases at V and 7 bases at J, with 15 bases between the two ends. Germline CDR1 is KGHSH and CDR2 is LQKENI. This CDR3 contains 13 residues. The CDR3 DNA follows: TGTGCCAGCTCCATACAGGGCGAGGGGACCCAGTACTTC. It codes for CASSIQGEGTQYF.

In its sample, this clonotype was seen many times. The chain joins TRBV6-1 to TRBJ1-5; D gene uncertain. Per the germline V gene, CDR1 is MNHNS and CDR2 is SASEGT. The CDR3 has 14 amino acids. V was clipped by 0 bases and J by 7 bases, with 10 bases between them. The CDR3 nucleotides are TGTGCCAGCAGTGAAGCGCCGCTGTACCAGCCCCAGCATTTT. Its translation is CASSEAPLYQPQHF.

This clonotype was counted a few times. The rearrangement uses TRBV12-3 or TRBV12-4 and TRBJ2-4, with D perhaps assigned TRBD1 or TRBD2 (5 bases each). V was trimmed by 3 bases and J by 0 bases, leaving 15 bases between them. This CDR3 spans 17 amino acids. In DNA form, the CDR3 reads TGTGCCAGCAGTTTTGTGGGGTTTGGGGGAGCCAAAAACATTCAGTACTTC. Its translation is CASSFVGFGGAKNIQYF.

The chain uses TRBV20-1 and TRBJ2-1; possible D gene TRBD2, 5 bases. The CDR3 contains 15 residues. Trimming removed 0 bases at V and 7 bases at J, with 16 bases between. Looked up from germline, CDR1 is DFQATT and CDR2 is SNEGSKA (reference sequence). Here the CDR3 DNA reads TGCAGTGCTAGAGATTGGTCGGGGAGTGTGAATGAGCAGTTCTTC. Its protein is CSARDWSGSVNEQFF.

This clonotype came up many times. This CDR3 is CASSLVRSTDTQYF. The CDR3 DNA is TGTGCCAGCAGTTTAGTGCGGAGCACAGATACGCAGTATTTT. The chain combines TRBV12-3 or TRBV12-4 with TRBJ2-3; D unresolved. The V end was cut by 1 base, the J end by 0 bases, with 5 bases between. This CDR3 contains 14 residues.

This clonotype was observed at least ten times. The chain combines TRBV7-2 with TRBJ2-7; TRBD1 aligns across 11 bases. With 3 bases clipped from V and 3 bases from J, the junction kept 4 bases outside the gene matches. Germline-derived CDR1 and CDR2 are SGHTA and FQGNSA. There are 15 residues in the CDR3. The CDR3 protein is CASSLDRGLIYEQYF. The CDR3 DNA reads as TGTGCCAGCAGCTTGGACAGGGGGCTCATCTACGAGCAGTACTTC.

A remark on this clonotype: A much bigger clone sits one base away, suggesting this may be a read error. The genes are TRBV20-1 and TRBJ1-2; D remains ambiguous. CDR1 is DFQATT, CDR2 SNEGSKA, per germline (reference sequence). The CDR3 sequence is 13 residues long. CDR3 in amino acids: CSAKAATNYGFTF. The CDR3 nucleotides read TGCAGTGCTAAGGCAGCTACTAACTATGGCTTCACCTTC.

This clonotype was seen repeatedly, ten times or more. This chain joins TRBV12-3 or TRBV12-4 and TRBJ2-4; D may correspond to TRBD1 or TRBD2 (5 bases each). The CDR3 length is 14 residues. V lost 6 bases to trimming and J lost 7 bases, with 16 bases between them. The CDR3 bases are TGTGCCAGCAGGAGTGCAGGGTTAGCGAACATTCAGTACTTC. It codes for CASRSAGLANIQYF.

The chain couples TRBV11-1 to TRBJ2-1; 7 bases align to TRBD1. CDR1 SGHAT and CDR2 FQDESV come from the germline V gene (reference sequence). The J segment lost 3 bases and the V segment lost 4 bases, leaving 15 bases of the junction unmatched. The CDR3 totals 18 residues. The CDR3 loop reads CASSSLHIGQESYNEQFF. The CDR3 coding sequence is TGTGCCAGCAGCTCCCTACATATCGGACAGGAAAGCTACAATGAGCAGTTCTTC.

This clonotype has a count of ten or more. The CDR3 nucleotides are TGCAGTGCTAGCTCGGGCCTCGTATTGTACAATGAGCAGTTCTTC. Translation: CSASSGLVLYNEQFF. The chain has TRBV20-1 and TRBJ2-1; D is undetermined. The germline V gene has CDR1 DFQATT and CDR2 SNEGSKA (reference sequence). Trimming removed 3 bases from V and 4 bases from J, with 16 bases in between. The CDR3 has 15 residues.

The chain has TRBV20-1 and TRBJ1-2; TRBD1 matches 7 bases. The CDR3 spans 13 residues. The V gene's germline CDR1 is DFQATT and CDR2 SNEGSKA (reference sequence). The CDR3, as DNA: TGCATGTCCGGGACAGAAGGGGCCTATGGCTACACCTTC. This codes for CMSGTEGAYGYTF.

This clonotype was observed many times. V gene TRBV5-1 combines with J gene TRBJ2-1, with D tentatively TRBD1 (5 bases). This CDR3 has 13 residues. Germline V gives CDR1 SGHRS, CDR2 YFSETQ. With 2 bases removed from V and 6 bases from J, the gap between germline ends came to 9 bases. The CDR3 here is CASSFPRVNEQFF. The CDR3 DNA sequence: TGCGCCAGCAGCTTTCCCAGGGTCAATGAGCAGTTCTTC.

At least ten counts were recorded for this clonotype. The genes are TRBV7-2 and TRBJ1-3; D not certain. There are 15 residues in the CDR3. V lost 0 bases and J lost 0, with 6 bases in between. Per the germline V gene, CDR1 is SGHTA and CDR2 is FQGNSA. The CDR3 coding sequence is TGTGCCAGCAGCTTAGCAACGAGCTCTGGAAACACCATATATTTT. Amino acids: CASSLATSSGNTIYF.

This clonotype was observed many times. V and J are TRBV6-5 and TRBJ1-2; maybe TRBD1 (5 bases). The ends were cut back, 0 bases at V and 6 bases at J, with 20 bases in the middle. Germline V gene data show CDR1 as MNHEY and CDR2 as SVGAGI. The CDR3 contains 17 residues. The CDR3 sequence: CASSYSSRDTEFDGYTF. CDR3 DNA sequence: TGTGCCAGCAGTTACTCGAGCAGGGATACGGAATTTGATGGCTACACCTTC.

The chain combines TRBV7-8 with TRBJ2-1; 8 nucleotides agree with TRBD2. CDR1 SGHVS and CDR2 FQNEAQ come from the germline V gene. This CDR3 is 20 amino acids long. V lost 3 bases to trimming and J lost 6 bases; unmatched junction nucleotides: 22. The CDR3 reads CASSFRSGGSGNQGINEQFF. The CDR3 nucleotides are TGTGCCAGCAGCTTCCGGTCTGGTGGTAGCGGGAACCAAGGGATCAATGAGCAGTTCTTC.

At least ten counts were recorded for this clonotype. V gene TRBV7-2 combines with J gene TRBJ2-1; 10 bases are a match to TRBD2. Germline trimming cut 1 base from V and 7 bases from J; bases unmatched to any gene: 7. Germline CDR1 is SGHTA and CDR2 is FQGNSA. The CDR3 runs 16 residues. The CDR3 region is CASSLGTSGNSNEQFF. The CDR3 DNA follows: TGTGCCAGCAGCTTAGGCACTAGCGGGAATTCAAATGAGCAGTTCTTC.

This clonotype was counted ten times or more. The chain couples TRBV20-1 to TRBJ1-2; 8 bases match TRBD1. This CDR3 has 13 amino acids. V dropped 1 base and J dropped 12; count of bases not matched to a gene: 10. Germline V gene data show CDR1 as DFQATT and CDR2 as SNEGSKA (reference sequence). The CDR3 here is CSARGQGARENTF. In nucleotides, the CDR3 is TGCAGTGCTAGAGGCCAGGGGGCGCGGGAGAACACCTTC.

This clonotype was detected only a few times. The chain couples TRBV15 to TRBJ2-3, with 9 bases lining up with TRBD2. Germline trimming cut 3 bases from V and 0 bases from J; bases unmatched to any gene: 10. Germline V gene sequence: CDR1 LNHNV, CDR2 YYDKDF (reference sequence). The CDR3 totals 18 residues. The CDR3: CATSSGFLAGGSTDTQYF. The CDR3 nucleotides are TGTGCCACCAGCAGCGGGTTTCTCGCGGGAGGGAGCACAGATACGCAGTATTTT.

Comment on this clonotype: The junction shows a germline mismatch at one end, possibly a read error. This chain uses TRBV18 with TRBJ2-5, with 9 bases fitting TRBD1. The CDR3 has 12 residues. CDR1 KGHSH and CDR2 LQKENI come from the germline V gene. CDR3 DNA sequence: TGTGCCAGCTCACTGGACAGGGGAGCAGGAGACTTC. Translated: CASSLDRGAGDF.

This clonotype was recorded a few times. V is TRBV11-2 and J is TRBJ2-1; no firm D call. Germline CDR1 reads SGHAT; CDR2 reads FQNNGV. V was clipped by 5 bases and J by 4 bases, with 33 bases between them. The CDR3 is 21 residues long. The CDR3 is CASSPTPAQSRIPRWYNEQFF. CDR3 bases: TGTGCCAGCAGCCCAACCCCAGCGCAATCCCGAATACCTCGTTGGTACAATGAGCAGTTCTTC.

In this sample, this clonotype turned up a few times. The chain is built from TRBV24-1 and TRBJ2-5, with no clear D. The CDR3 is 11 residues long. V was clipped by 6 bases and J by 3 bases, with 4 bases between them. Per germline, CDR1 KGHDR and CDR2 SFDVKD. CDR3 DNA: TGTGCCACCAGTCCGAAAGAGACCCAGTACTTC. Its protein is CATSPKETQYF.

This clonotype has a count of ten or more. The chain employs TRBV7-2 and TRBJ1-3; unclear D gene. The CDR3 extends over 17 amino acids. Per the germline V gene, CDR1 is SGHTA and CDR2 is FQGNSA. Deletions cut 1 base from V and 0 bases from J, with 13 bases between. The CDR3 nucleotides are TGTGCCAGCAGCTTAGTTGGTACGGCAGGCTCTGGAAACACCATATATTTT. Encoded protein: CASSLVGTAGSGNTIYF. The whole variable domain, remainder taken from reference TRBV7-2 and TRBJ1-3, is GAGVSQSPSNKVTEKGKDVELRCDPISGHTALYWYRQSLGQGLEFLIYFQGNSAPDKSGLPSDRFSAERTGGSVSTLTIQRTQQEDSAVYLCASSLVGTAGSGNTIYFGEGSWLTVV.

This clonotype was observed a handful of times. V is TRBV14 and J is TRBJ2-3, with D tentatively TRBD1 or TRBD2 (5 bases each). This CDR3 has 19 residues. The germline V gene has CDR1 SGHDN and CDR2 FVKESK. V lost 0 bases to trimming and J lost 1 base, with 20 bases between them. The CDR3 is CASSQDRFFGTAGTDTQYF. The CDR3 region has the DNA TGTGCCAGCAGCCAAGATCGGTTTTTTGGGACGGCCGGCACAGATACGCAGTATTTT.